This T cell receptor beta chain is from a study of technical replicates of blood from a handful of donors. This table comes from immunoSEQ multiplex PCR, and its TCRdb copy is limited to in-frame clones, with some not included. In the table there are some 15,000 clones, around four fifths of which are singletons. V shed 0 bases and J 9 bases; nucleotides not matched to a gene: 3. This CDR3 is built from 13 residues. Germline V gene sequence: CDR1 PRHDT, CDR2 FYEKMQ (reference sequence). The specimen sequenced was PBMCs. This sequence joins TRBV13 and TRBJ2-3; 7 positions match TRBD2. The TCR sequence derives from a human donor in good health. The CDR3 nucleotides are TGTGCCAGCAGCTTAGGCCAGCGGGGCACGCAGTATTTT. This sequence encodes CASSLGQRGTQYF.